Each of the 19 T cell receptor beta chains below was sequenced from the same sample in a study of beta chain features in type 1 diabetes. Study conclusions and caveats: Type 1 diabetes patients had moderately but significantly shorter TCRB CDR3s in all four CD4+ subsets.

For these receptors, no antigen is known. Sequencing targeted expressed TCRB transcripts, as all isolated RNA had been reverse transcribed. Only in-frame clones appear in the TCRdb table, and some are missing; sequencing was by immunoSEQ multiplex PCR. The sample lists over 150,000 clones, about 9.3% occurring once. Sequencing used central memory CD4+ T cells from blood. Receptors originate from a man aged 25-45 years with type 1 diabetes.

This clone has more than one count but fewer than ten. The chain carries TRBV7-9 and TRBJ2-1; perhaps TRBD2 as D (7 bases). This CDR3 is built from 15 residues. Per germline, CDR1 SEHNR and CDR2 FQNEAQ (reference sequence). V dropped 5 bases and J dropped 1 base, with 12 bases sitting between them. CDR3 DNA: TGTGCCAGCAGCCAAGGGGGAGGGTCCTACAATGAGCAGTTCTTC. This codes for CASSQGGGSYNEQFF.

The V call is TRBV18, the J call TRBJ1-1; D is unclear. The V and J ends lost 2 bases and 5 bases respectively, with 15 bases between them. This CDR3 spans 15 amino acids. Germline-derived CDR1 and CDR2 are KGHSH and LQKENI. CDR3 sequence (DNA): TGTGCCAGCTCACCAGGCGGCGGCCCGGGGACTGAAGCTTTCTTT. This encodes CASSPGGGPGTEAFF.

In this sample, this clone turned up a few times. The rearrangement uses TRBV15 and TRBJ1-5, with D possibly being TRBD1 (5 bases). V lost 4 bases and J lost 0, with 7 bases in between. Germline CDR1 is LNHNV and CDR2 is YYDKDF (reference sequence). This CDR3 contains 14 residues. CDR3 sequence reads: CATSTGFSNQPQHF. CDR3 coding DNA: TGTGCCACCAGCACAGGGTTTAGCAATCAGCCCCAGCATTTT.

A few counts support this clone. The chain employs TRBV7-9 and TRBJ2-5; TRBD2 matches at 8 bases. The tail of the sequence fits TRBJ2-7 better, so the J call may be wrong. Germline V lookup: CDR1 SEHNR, CDR2 FQNEAQ (reference sequence). This CDR3 region has 15 residues. CDR3 DNA sequence: TGTGCCAGCAGCTTCGTAGCGGGAAACTCCTACGAGCAGTACTTC. Its protein product is CASSFVAGNSYEQYF.

The V gene is TRBV7-2, the J gene TRBJ1-5; D is unclear. Germline V gene lookup returns CDR1 SGHTA and CDR2 FQGNSA. Trimming stripped 5 bases from V and 0 bases from J, with 17 bases between. There are 17 residues in the CDR3. CDR3 coding DNA: TGTGCCAGCAGCGCCCCCCATAGAGATTATAGCAATCAGCCCCAGCATTTT. Encoded protein: CASSAPHRDYSNQPQHF.

This chain uses TRBV28 with TRBJ2-7; 7 bases are a match to TRBD1. This CDR3 is 15 amino acids long. Germline V gene lookup returns CDR1 MDHEN and CDR2 SYDVKM. Unmatched junction bases numbered 8, after V lost 6 bases and J lost 0 bases. CDR3 protein: CASRWTGHFSYEQYF. The CDR3 DNA is TGTGCCAGCAGGTGGACAGGTCACTTCTCCTACGAGCAGTACTTC. The full variable domain, in which reference TRBV28 and TRBJ2-7 provide the parts outside the CDR3, is DVKVTQSSRYLVKRTGEKVFLECVQDMDHENMFWYRQDPGLGLRLIYFSYDVKMKEKGDIPEGYSVSREKKERFSLILESASTNQTSMYLCASRWTGHFSYEQYFGPGTRLTVT.

The chain carries TRBV7-9 and TRBJ1-4, with D possibly TRBD1 on 5 matching bases. Germline values: CDR1 SEHNR, CDR2 FQNEAQ (reference sequence). CDR3 size: 14 residues. Deletions cut 5 bases from V and 4 bases from J, with 11 bases between. The CDR3 DNA follows: TGTGCCAGCAGCCCGACAGTGGGTAATGAAAAACTGTTTTTT. This sequence encodes CASSPTVGNEKLFF.

This clone was observed a few times. The genes are TRBV5-6 and TRBJ2-7; tentative D call: TRBD1 (7 bases). CDR1 is SGHDT, CDR2 YYEEEE, per germline. CDR3 length: 14 amino acids. V shed 4 bases and J shed 7 bases, with 18 bases lying between them. Here the CDR3 DNA reads TGTGCCAGCAGCGGGTTCGACAGGGCGGGAGAGCAGTACTTC. Amino acid sequence: CASSGFDRAGEQYF.

This clone has only a few counts. Within the sample, other DNA sequences also encode this same CDR3. The CDR3 bases are TGTGCCAGCAGCCAAGGCGGGCTAGCGGGACCTCAAGAGACCCAGTACTTC. It yields the protein CASSQGGLAGPQETQYF. The rearrangement uses TRBV4-2 and TRBJ2-5; 9 bases agree with TRBD2. The V segment lost 1 base and the J segment 2 bases; nucleotides outside the gene matches: 8. The germline gives CDR1 LGHNA, CDR2 YNFKEQ. This CDR3 comprises 17 residues.

The chain recombines TRBV5-4 with TRBJ2-1, with 7 bases identical to TRBD2. V lost 3 bases to trimming and J lost 10 bases; unmatched junction nucleotides: 10. The CDR3 consists of 14 residues. Germline loops: CDR1 SGHNT, CDR2 YYREEE (reference sequence). CDR3 sequence: CASSSTSRVDEQFF. As DNA, the CDR3 is TGTGCCAGCAGCTCGACTAGCAGGGTGGACGAGCAGTTCTTC.

V usage is TRBV4-3 and J usage is TRBJ2-7, with D possibly being TRBD1 (6 bases). The CDR3 sequence is 16 residues long. V lost 2 bases, J lost 0 bases, and 14 bases lay in between. Looked up from germline, CDR1 is LGHNA and CDR2 is YSLEER. CDR3 in amino acids: CASSQKGGGLSYEQYF. The DNA for the CDR3 is TGCGCCAGCAGCCAAAAAGGGGGTGGCCTCTCCTACGAGCAGTACTTC.

The chain has TRBV14 and TRBJ2-7, with no clear D. Germline values: CDR1 SGHDN, CDR2 FVKESK. There are 15 residues in the CDR3. V lost 0 bases, J lost 3 bases, and 12 bases lay in between. CDR3 in DNA: TGTGCCAGCAGCCAAGATGTGGCCAGGTACTACGAGCAGTACTTC. Protein product: CASSQDVARYYEQYF. Full variable domain (remainder filled in from reference TRBV14 and TRBJ2-7): EAGVTQFPSHSVIEKGQTVTLRCDPISGHDNLYWYRRVMGKEIKFLLHFVKESKQDESGMPNNRFLAERTGGTYSTLKVQPAELEDSGVYFCASSQDVARYYEQYFGPGTRLTVT.

This clone was seen only a few times. DNA of the CDR3: TGTGCCAGCAGCTTAGAGCAGGGGCTAACCTACGAGCAGTACTTC. Its translation is CASSLEQGLTYEQYF. The chain combines TRBV7-7 with TRBJ2-7; the D gene is possibly TRBD1 (6 bases). Trimming cost V 1 base and J 2 bases, with 12 bases left between them. The CDR3 is 15 residues long. Germline V lookup: CDR1 SSHAT, CDR2 FNYEAQ (reference sequence). Full variable domain (remainder filled in from reference TRBV7-7 and TRBJ2-7): GAGVSQSPRYKVTKRGQDVTLRCDPISSHATLYWYQQALGQGPEFLTYFNYEAQPDKSGLPSDRFSAERPEGSISTLTIQRTEQRDSAMYRCASSLEQGLTYEQYFGPGTRLTVT.

This clone was observed a few times. The chain carries TRBV7-3 and TRBJ2-1; TRBD1 agrees at 9 bases. The CDR3 spans 12 residues. Germline V CDR1 and CDR2: SGHTA, FQGTGA. V was clipped by 3 bases and J by 11 bases; unmatched bases: 2. The CDR3 is CASSFGQGQQFF. The CDR3 coding sequence is TGTGCCAGCAGCTTCGGACAGGGGCAGCAGTTCTTC. The variable domain in full, with the rest retrieved from reference TRBV7-3 and TRBJ2-1, is GAGVSQTPSNKVTEKGKYVELRCDPISGHTALYWYRQSLGQGPEFLIYFQGTGAADDSGLPNDRFFAVRPEGSVSTLKIQRTERGDSAVYLCASSFGQGQQFFGPGTRLTVL.

This clone was seen a handful of times. The chain joins TRBV7-2 to TRBJ2-2; TRBD2 aligns across 7 bases. The V gene's germline CDR1 is SGHTA and CDR2 FQGNSA. The CDR3 runs 13 residues. The junction had 3 bases not matched to a gene; V was cut back by 5 bases and J by 6 bases. The CDR3 region is CASSRDYSGELFF. CDR3 bases: TGTGCCAGCAGCCGGGACTACTCCGGGGAGCTGTTTTTT.

The chain carries TRBV21-1 and TRBJ2-1; TRBD2 is the table's D call and was not checked against the DNA. TRBV21-1 has pseudogene status. The CDR3 is 17 residues long. CDR3 coding DNA: TGTGCCAGCAGTGGGAGGACTAGCGGGAGGGGTTGGAATGAGCAGTTCTTC. This codes for CASSGRTSGRGWNEQFF.

This clone has only a few counts. This chain joins TRBV6-6 and TRBJ2-1, with 8 positions matching TRBD1. CDR1 and CDR2 from the germline V gene are MNHNY and SVGAGI (reference sequence). The CDR3 contains 14 residues. Unmatched junction bases numbered 11, after V lost 8 bases and J lost 8 bases. The CDR3 sequence is CASLFTGGHDEQFF. The CDR3 DNA reads as TGTGCCAGCTTATTTACAGGGGGACATGATGAGCAGTTCTTC.

This clone showed up just a few times. The J gene is TRBJ1-1, the V gene TRBV7-9; maybe TRBD1 (5 bases). Germline V lookup: CDR1 SEHNR, CDR2 FQNEAQ (reference sequence). V shed 6 bases and J shed 0 bases, with 14 bases lying between them. The CDR3 contains 15 residues. CDR3 loop: CASRRTGTMNTEAFF. CDR3 bases: TGTGCCAGCAGAAGAACCGGGACTATGAACACTGAAGCTTTCTTT. Drawing the rest from reference TRBV7-9 and TRBJ1-1, the complete variable domain is DTGVSQNPRHKITKRGQNVTFRCDPISEHNRLYWYRQTLGQGPEFLTYFQNEAQLEKSRLLSDRFSAERPKGSFSTLEIQRTEQGDSAMYLCASRRTGTMNTEAFFGQGTRLTVV.

This clone showed up just a few times. This chain joins TRBV7-7 and TRBJ2-5; weak D call: TRBD1 (5 bases). CDR1 and CDR2 from the germline V gene are SSHAT and FNYEAQ (reference sequence). V lost 1 base and J lost 5, with 14 bases in between. CDR3 length: 15 amino acids. The CDR3 protein is CASSLGGLFMETQYF. In DNA form, the CDR3 reads TGTGCCAGCAGCTTAGGGGGCCTCTTCATGGAGACCCAGTACTTC. Combining the CDR3 with reference TRBV7-7 and TRBJ2-5 gives the whole variable domain GAGVSQSPRYKVTKRGQDVTLRCDPISSHATLYWYQQALGQGPEFLTYFNYEAQPDKSGLPSDRFSAERPEGSISTLTIQRTEQRDSAMYRCASSLGGLFMETQYFGPGTRLLVL.